The rows below give T cell receptor beta chains drawn from one sample of a study of CD8+ T cells in alopecia areata. Libraries were prepared by immunoSEQ multiplex PCR; TCRdb keeps only in-frame clonotypes and omits some of them. Of about 3,600 clones listed, around 71% are singletons. The sample comprised skin. All receptors derive from a human donor in good health. The CDR3 runs from the conserved cysteine through the conserved F or W. The D gene is left open where the match is weak. Clone sizes are given selectively: once, few, many, or a class where the clone is expanded.

V gene,J gene,D gene,clone size,CDR3 protein,CDR3 DNA
TRBV4-1,TRBJ1-1,TRBD1,.,CASSQGWTGGGGEAFF,TGCGCCAGCAGCCAAGGATGGACAGGGGGCGGGGGTGAAGCTTTCTTT
TRBV29-1,TRBJ2-7,.,.,CSVGDGYEQYF,TGCAGCGTTGGTGACGGCTACGAGCAGTACTTC
TRBV5-8,TRBJ1-2,TRBD1,.,CASSFDPGTAYGYTF,TGTGCCAGCAGCTTCGACCCCGGGACAGCCTATGGCTACACCTTC
TRBV11-2,TRBJ2-1,TRBD1,few,CASSSTGNRNEQFF,TGTGCCAGCAGCTCGACAGGGAACCGCAATGAGCAGTTCTTC
TRBV28,TRBJ1-1,.,once,CASSPPAGGTEAFF,TGTGCCAGCAGTCCCCCGGCGGGTGGCACTGAAGCTTTCTTT
TRBV22-1,TRBJ2-6,.,.,CPGRKEGKRTSRANVLTF,TGTCCTGGGAGGAAGGAAGGAAAGCGAACAAGTCGGGCCAACGTCCTGACTTTC
TRBV7-9,TRBJ2-5,.,.,CASSETGTRQGETQYF,TGTGCCAGCAGCGAAACCGGGACTCGCCAAGGAGAGACCCAGTACTTC
TRBV11-2,TRBJ1-1,.,.,CASSLLGSWQLLGAFF,TGTGCCAGCAGCTTATTAGGGTCTTGGCAGCTCCTTGGGGCTTTCTTT
TRBV11-2,TRBJ2-3,.,.,CASSPGTDTQYF,TGTGCCAGCAGCCCCGGGACAGATACGCAGTATTTT
TRBV29-1,TRBJ2-7,.,.,CSVGTGTLGDEQYF,TGCAGCGTTGGAACCGGGACCCTTGGTGACGAGCAGTACTTC
TRBV4-2,TRBJ2-5,.,.,CASGKTEQETQYF,TGTGCCAGCGGCAAGACTGAGCAAGAGACCCAGTACTTC
TRBV9,TRBJ1-1,.,large,CASSPKPGPSAEAFF,TGTGCCAGCAGCCCTAAACCGGGACCATCCGCTGAAGCTTTCTTT
TRBV5-4,TRBJ1-1,.,.,CASSPGRSTKAFF,TGTGCCAGCAGCCCGGGACGGAGTACTAAAGCTTTCTTT
TRBV29-1,TRBJ1-1,TRBD1,.,CSVRDRGYTEAFF,TGCAGCGTCCGGGACAGGGGGTACACTGAAGCTTTCTTT
TRBV19,TRBJ2-7,.,.,CASSIAGTRYEQYF,TGTGCCAGTAGTATAGCCGGGACACGCTACGAGCAGTACTTC
TRBV5-1,TRBJ2-1,.,.,CASSLEGTYNEQFF,TGCGCCAGCAGCTTGGAAGGGACGTACAATGAGCAGTTCTTC
TRBV2,TRBJ1-1,.,.,CASNILGGRTFF,TGTGCCAGCAATATCTTGGGGGGGAGGACTTTCTTT
TRBV13,TRBJ1-1,.,.,CASRIRGAQNTEAFF,TGTGCCAGCAGAATTAGGGGGGCCCAGAACACTGAAGCTTTCTTT
TRBV27,TRBJ2-1,.,.,CASSLGVYATPEYNEQFF,TGTGCCAGCAGTTTAGGGGTGTATGCCACCCCGGAGTACAATGAGCAGTTCTTC
TRBV9,TRBJ2-1,.,once,CASSGQMINEQFF,TGTGCCAGCAGCGGACAGATGATCAATGAGCAGTTCTTC
TRBV7-9,TRBJ2-5,.,once,CASSLVLNSQETQYF,TGTGCCAGCAGCTTAGTCCTAAACTCCCAAGAGACCCAGTACTTC
TRBV7-6,TRBJ2-1,.,large,CASSADLLTEQFF,TGTGCCAGCAGCGCAGACCTTCTAACTGAGCAGTTCTTC
TRBV30,TRBJ1-3,.,.,CAWADRAAGNTIYF,TGTGCCTGGGCTGACAGAGCGGCTGGAAACACCATATATTTT
TRBV29-1,TRBJ2-5,TRBD2,.,CSVERGLSGAVGETQYF,TGCAGCGTTGAAAGAGGCCTCAGCGGGGCCGTCGGGGAGACCCAGTACTTC
TRBV5-1,TRBJ2-2,TRBD1,few,CASKISGGTTGELFF,TGCGCCAGCAAAATTTCAGGGGGAACCACCGGGGAGCTGTTTTTT
TRBV2,TRBJ1-2,.,once,CASKRGWAEGYTF,TGTGCCAGCAAGCGGGGCTGGGCTGAAGGCTACACCTTC
TRBV7-2,TRBJ1-2,.,once,CASSFRGANYGYTF,TGTGCCAGCAGCTTTCGGGGGGCTAACTATGGCTACACCTTC
TRBV11-2,TRBJ2-5,.,once,CASSLATYIQETQYF,TGTGCCAGCAGCTTAGCTACGTACATACAAGAGACCCAGTACTTC